A selection of T cell receptor beta chains follows, all from one sample in a study of long-term antiretroviral therapy in people with HIV. The method was immunoSEQ multiplex PCR; TCRdb's version includes in-frame clones alone and lacks a portion of them. The repertoire holds around 24,000 clones, 80% to 85% seen once, with around 24% in the top ten. The specimen comprised unsorted PBMCs, sampled 0.4 years after starting antiretroviral therapy. The receptors shown here come from a man in his fifties or sixties with HIV. CDR3s include the opening cysteine and the closing phenylalanine or tryptophan. The D gene is left open where the match is weak. Some rows have no size entry. The others give once, few or many, or a class for an expanded clone.

V gene,clone size,D gene,J gene,CDR3 DNA,CDR3 protein
TRBV30,few,-,TRBJ1-2,TGTGCCTGCCGACTGCCTCCCAACTATGGCTACACCTTC,CACRLPPNYGYTF
TRBV10-3,few,TRBD1,TRBJ1-1,TGTGCCATCAGTGAGGCGGTGTTGTCAGGGGGTGTTACTGAAGCTTTCTTT,CAISEAVLSGGVTEAFF
TRBV5-6,-,TRBD2,TRBJ2-5,TGTGCCAGCAGCTTTTGGCGGAGGACTAGCGGGAAAGAGACCCAGTACTTC,CASSFWRRTSGKETQYF
TRBV5-1,-,-,TRBJ1-2,TGCGCCAGCAGCTTGGGGGACTTTAACTATGGCTACACCTTC,CASSLGDFNYGYTF
TRBV5-4,-,TRBD1,TRBJ2-7,TGTGCCAGCAGCCTAGGGACAGGGCGCCAGTACTTC,CASSLGTGRQYF
TRBV7-9,-,-,TRBJ1-5,TGTGCCAGCAGCTTAGGAGGGGTGCTCAATCAGCCCCAGCATTTT,CASSLGGVLNQPQHF
TRBV30,-,-,TRBJ1-3,TGTGCCTGGAGTGTAGCCCCCGAGGGAAACACCATATATTTT,CAWSVAPEGNTIYF
TRBV27,-,TRBD1,TRBJ1-1,TGTGCCAGCACCTCGGGACAGGGAACCACTGAAGCTTTCTTT,CASTSGQGTTEAFF
TRBV19,-,-,TRBJ1-3,TGTGCCAGTAGTATAGGAGGATTATCTGGAAACACCATATATTTT,CASSIGGLSGNTIYF
TRBV4-1,-,-,TRBJ2-3,TGCGCCAGCAGCCAGGCCTGGGCGGGGAGGGATACGCAGTATTTT,CASSQAWAGRDTQYF
TRBV28,-,-,TRBJ1-4,TGTGCCACTTTTCCTGGGGGGGCAAGGGAAAAACTGTTTTTT,CATFPGGAREKLFF
TRBV28,-,-,TRBJ1-4,TGTGCCAGCAGTGGAGGGAGCACTAATGAAAAACTGTTTTTT,CASSGGSTNEKLFF
TRBV5-4,-,TRBD1,TRBJ1-5,TGTGCCAGCAGCTCAGGGACAGGGGTCAATCAGCCCCAGCATTTT,CASSSGTGVNQPQHF
TRBV7-3,-,TRBD1,TRBJ1-4,TGTGCCAGCAGCCCATACAGGGGTAGGGGAACTAATGAAAAACTGTTTTTT,CASSPYRGRGTNEKLFF
TRBV7-2,-,-,TRBJ2-1,TGTGCCAGCAGTCCCCTCGGGACCTCACTAATCTTC,CASSPLGTSLIF
TRBV10-2,-,-,TRBJ1-6,TGCGCTCCTGGGGGGGCAGCCTATAATTCACCCCTCCACTTT,CAPGGAAYNSPLHF
TRBV6-5,-,-,TRBJ2-7,TGTGCCAGCAGACTCTGGGATTCCTACGAGCAGTACTTC,CASRLWDSYEQYF
TRBV11-3,-,-,TRBJ2-5,TGTGCCAGCAGCGTTGGGGGGAAAGAGACCCAGTACTTC,CASSVGGKETQYF
TRBV6-1,-,TRBD1,TRBJ1-4,TGTGCCAGCAGTGCCACTCCTTCAGGGGGGTCTAATGAAAAACTGTTTTTT,CASSATPSGGSNEKLFF